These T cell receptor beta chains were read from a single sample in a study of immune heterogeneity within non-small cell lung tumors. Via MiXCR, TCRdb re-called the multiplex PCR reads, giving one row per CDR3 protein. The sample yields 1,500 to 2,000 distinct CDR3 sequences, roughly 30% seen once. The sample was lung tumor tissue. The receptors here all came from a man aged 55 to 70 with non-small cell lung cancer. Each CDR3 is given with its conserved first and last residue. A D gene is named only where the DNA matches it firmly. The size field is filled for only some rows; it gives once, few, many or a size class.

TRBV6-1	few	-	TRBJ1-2	TGTGCCAGCAGCCTGAAAGCCGCTAACTATGGCTACACCTTC	CASSLKAANYGYTF
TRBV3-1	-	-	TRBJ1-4	TGTGCCAGCAGCCAAGAGCTGGGGTCAACTAATGAAAAACTGTTTTTT	CASSQELGSTNEKLFF
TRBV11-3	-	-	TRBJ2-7	TGTGCCAGCAGTTTATCACGCGGAGGGGGATCCTACGAGCAGTGCTTC	CASSLSRGGGSYEQCF
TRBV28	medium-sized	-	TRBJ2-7	TGTGCCAGCAAGATCTCGTGGCGTACCCCGGCCTACGAGCAGTACTTC	CASKISWRTPAYEQYF
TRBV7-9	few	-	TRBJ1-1	TGTGCCAGCAGCCAGGACCAATCTGAAGCTTTCTTT	CASSQDQSEAFF
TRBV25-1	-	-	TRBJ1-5	TGTGCCAGAAGTTCTCGGTCGTCGGGGCAGCCCCAGCATTTT	CARSSRSSGQPQHF
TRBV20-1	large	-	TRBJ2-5	TGCAGTGCCAATCACCTAAAACGCGTCCAAGAGACCCAGTACTTC	CSANHLKRVQETQYF
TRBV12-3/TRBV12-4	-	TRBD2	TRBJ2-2	TGTGCCAGCAGTTTATGGACTAGCGGGGCCAATATCCCCGGGAAGCTGTTTTTT	CASSLWTSGANIPGKLFF
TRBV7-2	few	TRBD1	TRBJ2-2	TGTGCCAGCAGCTTACTTCCTGGGCAGGGGGCGGACGGGGAGCTGTTTTTT	CASSLLPGQGADGELFF
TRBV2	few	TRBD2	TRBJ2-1	TGTGCCAGCACAAGCGGACTAGCTTACAATGAGCAGTTCTTC	CASTSGLAYNEQFF
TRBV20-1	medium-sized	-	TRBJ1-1	TGCAGTGCTAGAGATGTGGGGCAGGGAAATACTGAAGCTTTCTTT	CSARDVGQGNTEAFF
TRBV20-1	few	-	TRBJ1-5	TGCAGTACTAGAGATAGCTCGGGACCGCTGAATCAGCCCCAGCATTTT	CSTRDSSGPLNQPQHF
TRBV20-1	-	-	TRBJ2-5	TGCAGTGCTAGAGATAGGGGGAGCGCTGGGGAGACCCAGTACTTC	CSARDRGSAGETQYF
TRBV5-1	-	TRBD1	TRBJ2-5	TGCGCCAGCAGAAGGCGACTTGGACAGGGGGTGAACCAAGAGACCCAGTACTTC	CASRRRLGQGVNQETQYF
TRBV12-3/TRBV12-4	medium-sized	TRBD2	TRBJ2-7	TGTGCCAGCAGCCATAGCGGGAGGGAATACGAGCAGTACTTC	CASSHSGREYEQYF
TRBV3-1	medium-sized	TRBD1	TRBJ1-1	TGTGCCAGCAGCCAAGTTCTAAGGACAGGGGGCCGATTTGAAGCTTTCTTT	CASSQVLRTGGRFEAFF
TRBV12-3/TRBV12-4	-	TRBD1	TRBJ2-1	TGTGCCAGCAGACGTGGACAGGACAATGAGCAGTTCTTC	CASRRGQDNEQFF
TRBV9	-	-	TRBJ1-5	TGTGCCAGCAGCCTAGAAGACAGTGAAAAATCCAATCAGCCCCAGCATTTT	CASSLEDSEKSNQPQHF
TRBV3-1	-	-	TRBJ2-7	TGTGCCAGCAGCCAAGACGGCTGGACCTACGAGCAGTACTTC	CASSQDGWTYEQYF
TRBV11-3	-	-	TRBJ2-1	TGTGCCAGCAGCTTAGAAGGCAATGAGCAGTTCTTC	CASSLEGNEQFF
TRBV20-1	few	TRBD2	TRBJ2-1	TGCAGTGCTAGGGGACTAGCGGGCAATGAGCAGTTCTTC	CSARGLAGNEQFF
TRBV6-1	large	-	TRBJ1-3	TGTGCCAGCATAAGATCGAACTCTGGAAACACCATATATTTT	CASIRSNSGNTIYF
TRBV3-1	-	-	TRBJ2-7	TGTGCCAGCAGCCAAGACTCAGTGGCCTACGAGCAGTACTTC	CASSQDSVAYEQYF
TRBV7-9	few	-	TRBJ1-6	TGTGCCAGCAGATTGGATAATTCACCCCTCCACTTT	CASRLDNSPLHF
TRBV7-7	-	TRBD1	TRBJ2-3	TGTGCCAGCAGCTTGGGACAGGGAGATACGCAGTATTTT	CASSLGQGDTQYF
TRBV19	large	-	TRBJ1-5	TGTGCCAGTAGTATAGGCAGGGGTCAAATTTATCAGCCCCAGCATTTT	CASSIGRGQIYQPQHF
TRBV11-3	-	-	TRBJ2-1	TGTGCCAGCAGCCACGAATCCCTAGAATCCCCTGAGCAGTTCTTC	CASSHESLESPEQFF
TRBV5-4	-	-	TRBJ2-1	TGTGCCAGCAGCCTCGGAGGCAGGGAGCAGTTCTTC	CASSLGGREQFF
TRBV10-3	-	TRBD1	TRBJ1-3	TGTGCCATCAGTGAGCCTGGACAGGGCCCTGGAAACACCATATATTTT	CAISEPGQGPGNTIYF
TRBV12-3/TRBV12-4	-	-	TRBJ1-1	TGTGCCAGCAGCGCCCGGGTGTCCCCGAACACTGAAGCTTTCTTT	CASSARVSPNTEAFF
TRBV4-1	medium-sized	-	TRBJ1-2	TGCGCCAGCAGCCAAGAGGGGGTCGCCCACTATGGCTACACCTTC	CASSQEGVAHYGYTF
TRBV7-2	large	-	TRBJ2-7	TGTGCCAGCAGCTTAATACGTGGGACCTACGAGCAGTACTTC	CASSLIRGTYEQYF
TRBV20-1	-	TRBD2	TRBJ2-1	TGCAGTGCTTACCGGGGGGGGAGAGTAAATGAGCAGTTCTTC	CSAYRGGRVNEQFF
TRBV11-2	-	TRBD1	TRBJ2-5	TGTGCCAGCAGTTACCATGGGACAGTGCAAGAGACCCAGTACTTC	CASSYHGTVQETQYF
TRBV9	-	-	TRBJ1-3	TGTGCCAGCAGCGAGACTGCAGCTGGAAACACCATATATTTT	CASSETAAGNTIYF
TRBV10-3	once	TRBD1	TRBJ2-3	TGTGCCATCAGGGCTGTGTGGGACAGGGGGACGGATACGCAGTATTTT	CAIRAVWDRGTDTQYF
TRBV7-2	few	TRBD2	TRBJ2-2	TGTGCCAGCAGACTTAGCGGGAGGGCCGGCGGGGAGCTGTTTTTT	CASRLSGRAGGELFF
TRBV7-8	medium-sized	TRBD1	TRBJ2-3	TGTGCCAGCAGCACAAGTGGACAGGGAATCACAGATACGCAGTATTTT	CASSTSGQGITDTQYF
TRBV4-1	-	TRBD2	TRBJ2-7	TGCGCCAGCAGCCGCGGGGGAGCGGTCGAGACCTCCTACGAGCAGTACTTC	CASSRGGAVETSYEQYF
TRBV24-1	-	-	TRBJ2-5	TGTGCCACCAGTGATTTTGGGGCAGGGAAAGAGACCCAGTACTTC	CATSDFGAGKETQYF
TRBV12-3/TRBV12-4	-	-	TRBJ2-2	TGTGCCAGCCCCCGGACGGAGAACACCGGGGAGCTGCTTTTT	CASPRTENTGELLF
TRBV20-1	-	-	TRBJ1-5	TGCAGTGCTAGAGATAGTCCGGGGCGCAGCAATCAGCCCCAGCATTTT	CSARDSPGRSNQPQHF
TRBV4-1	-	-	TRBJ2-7	TGCGCCAGCAGCCAAGAAGGGAGTACCTACGAGCAGTACTTC	CASSQEGSTYEQYF
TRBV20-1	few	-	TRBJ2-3	TGCAGTGGCGAAGGCACAGATACGCAGTATTTT	CSGEGTDTQYF
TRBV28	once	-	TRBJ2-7	TGTGCCAGCACCTTAACCGCCATCGGATTCTCCTACGAGCAGTACTTC	CASTLTAIGFSYEQYF